These 7 T cell receptor beta chains share one sample of origin, sequenced in a study of blood T cell repertoires in COVID-19. Method: immunoSEQ multiplex PCR; TCRdb's copy keeps in-frame clones and lacks some. The sample lists about 220,000 clones, around 84% occurring once. Material: peripheral blood. These receptors all stem from a woman aged 55-70 years who had recovered from COVID-19.

This clone was observed a few times. This chain uses TRBV5-1 with TRBJ2-3; 15 bases map to TRBD2. V dropped 4 bases and J dropped 4; count of bases not matched to a gene: 4. Germline loops: CDR1 SGHRS, CDR2 YFSETQ. The CDR3 consists of 16 residues. The CDR3 spells CASSPRTSGGADTQYF. The CDR3 nucleotides read TGCGCCAGCAGCCCCCGGACTAGCGGGGGGGCAGATACGCAGTATTTT.

V gene TRBV5-4 combines with J gene TRBJ1-4; 7 bases line up with TRBD1. This CDR3 spans 16 amino acids. Germline CDR1 and CDR2: SGHNT and YYREEE (reference sequence). Trimming took 0 bases from V and 5 from J; bases not matched to a gene: 7. This CDR3 is CASSLGIGTENEKLFF. CDR3 sequence (DNA): TGTGCCAGCAGCTTGGGTATCGGGACAGAGAATGAAAAACTGTTTTTT.

V and J are TRBV6-6 and TRBJ1-5, with a possible D match to TRBD1 (5 bases). The germline gives CDR1 MNHNY, CDR2 SVGAGI (reference sequence). Trimming pared 2 bases from V and 7 bases from J, leaving 9 bases between. The CDR3 is made up of 13 amino acids. The DNA for the CDR3 is TGTGCCAGCAGTTACGAGCGGGGCCAGCCCCAGCATTTT. Its translation: CASSYERGQPQHF.

J is TRBJ2-4 and V is TRBV6-2 or TRBV6-3, with D possibly TRBD2 on 6 matching bases. The CDR3 has 17 residues. The V and J ends lost 0 bases and 8 bases respectively, with 20 bases between them. The germline V gene encodes CDR1 MNHEY and CDR2 SVGEGT. This CDR3 is CASSYSMALANGDIQYF. CDR3 coding DNA: TGTGCCAGCAGTTACTCGATGGCGCTAGCGAACGGAGACATTCAGTACTTC.

This clone has just one count. The chain links TRBV9 to TRBJ1-4; possible D gene TRBD1, 5 bases. This CDR3 is 14 amino acids long. In germline, CDR1 is SGDLS, CDR2 YYNGEE. Trimming cost V 2 bases and J 6 bases, with 11 bases left between them. CDR3 amino acids: CASSVARGDEKLFF. Here the CDR3 DNA reads TGTGCCAGCAGCGTCGCTAGGGGCGATGAAAAACTGTTTTTT.

J is TRBJ2-6 and V is TRBV5-6; D not certain. Per germline, CDR1 SGHDT and CDR2 YYEEEE. This CDR3 spans 16 amino acids. The V end lost 1 base, the J end lost 1 base, and 9 bases lay between the germline ends. CDR3 in DNA: TGTGCCAGCAGCTTGAGCGTGGAGTCTGGGGCCAACGTCCTGACTTTC. Translating gives CASSLSVESGANVLTF.

The chain combines TRBV30 with TRBJ1-3, with 7 nucleotides matching TRBD1. This CDR3 spans 16 amino acids. V was pared by 5 bases and J by 0 bases, with 10 bases of the junction left unmatched. Germline V lookup: CDR1 GTSNPN, CDR2 SVGIG (reference sequence). The CDR3 reads CAWATGVWTSGNTIYF. The CDR3 DNA follows: TGTGCCTGGGCAACAGGGGTTTGGACCTCTGGAAACACCATATATTTT.